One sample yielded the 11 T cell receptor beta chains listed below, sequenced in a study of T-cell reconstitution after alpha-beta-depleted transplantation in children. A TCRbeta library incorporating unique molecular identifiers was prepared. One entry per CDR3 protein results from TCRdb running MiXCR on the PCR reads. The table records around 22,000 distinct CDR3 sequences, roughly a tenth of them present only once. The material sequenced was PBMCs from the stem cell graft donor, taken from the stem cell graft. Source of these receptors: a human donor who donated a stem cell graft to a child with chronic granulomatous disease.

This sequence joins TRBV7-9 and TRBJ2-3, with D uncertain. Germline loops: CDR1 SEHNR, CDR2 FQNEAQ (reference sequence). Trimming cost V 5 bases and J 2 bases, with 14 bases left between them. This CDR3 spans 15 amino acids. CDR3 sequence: CASSGGRITTDTQYF. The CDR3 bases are TGTGCCAGCAGCGGCGGACGGATTACCACAGATACGCAGTATTTT.

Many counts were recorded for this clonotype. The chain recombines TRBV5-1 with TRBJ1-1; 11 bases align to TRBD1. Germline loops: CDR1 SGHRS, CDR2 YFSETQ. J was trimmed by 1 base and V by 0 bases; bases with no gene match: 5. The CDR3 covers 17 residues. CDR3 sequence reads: CASSLGDRGFWNTEAFF. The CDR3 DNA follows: TGCGCCAGCAGCTTGGGGGACAGGGGGTTCTGGAACACTGAAGCTTTCTTT.

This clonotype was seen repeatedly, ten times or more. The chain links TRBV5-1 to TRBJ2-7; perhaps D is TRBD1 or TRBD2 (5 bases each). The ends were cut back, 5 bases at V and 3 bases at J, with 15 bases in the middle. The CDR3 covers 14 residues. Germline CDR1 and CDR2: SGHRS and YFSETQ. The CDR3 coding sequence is TGCGCCAGCAGACAGGAATGGGGGAGCTACGAGCAGTACTTC. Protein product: CASRQEWGSYEQYF.

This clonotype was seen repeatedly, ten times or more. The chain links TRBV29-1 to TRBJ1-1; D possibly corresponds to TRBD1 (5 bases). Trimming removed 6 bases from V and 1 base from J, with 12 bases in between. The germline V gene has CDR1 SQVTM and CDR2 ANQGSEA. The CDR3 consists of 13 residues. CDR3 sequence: CSVQDRKNTEAFF. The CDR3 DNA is TGCAGCGTACAGGACCGGAAGAACACTGAAGCTTTCTTT.

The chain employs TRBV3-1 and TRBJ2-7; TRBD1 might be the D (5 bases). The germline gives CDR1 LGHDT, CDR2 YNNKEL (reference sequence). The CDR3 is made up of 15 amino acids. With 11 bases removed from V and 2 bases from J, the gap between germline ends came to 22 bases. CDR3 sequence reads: CASCPSPDSTYEQYF. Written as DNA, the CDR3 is TGTGCCTCCTGCCCGAGTCCCGACAGTACCTACGAGCAGTACTTC.

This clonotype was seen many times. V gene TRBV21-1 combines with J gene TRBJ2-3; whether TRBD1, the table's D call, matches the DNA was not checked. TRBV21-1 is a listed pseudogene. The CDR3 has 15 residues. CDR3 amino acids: CASTEDRGGTDTQYF. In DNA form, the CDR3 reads TGTGCCAGCACCGAGGACAGGGGGGGCACAGATACGCAGTATTTT.

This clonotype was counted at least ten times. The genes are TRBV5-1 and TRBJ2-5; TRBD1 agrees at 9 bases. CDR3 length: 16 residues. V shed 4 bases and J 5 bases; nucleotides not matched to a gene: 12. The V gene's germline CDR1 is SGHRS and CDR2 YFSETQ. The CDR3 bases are TGCGCCAGCAGCAACCCCGGGACAGGGAATATTGAGACCCAGTACTTC. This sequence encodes CASSNPGTGNIETQYF.

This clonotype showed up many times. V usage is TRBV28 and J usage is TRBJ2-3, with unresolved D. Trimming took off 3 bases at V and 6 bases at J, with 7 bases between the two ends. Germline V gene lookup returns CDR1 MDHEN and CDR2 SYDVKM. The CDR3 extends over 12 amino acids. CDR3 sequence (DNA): TGTGCCAGCAGTTTGCCGGCGGATACGCAGTATTTT. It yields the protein CASSLPADTQYF.

The CDR3 bases are TGTGCCAGCAGTTTATTAGCGGGAGGCTCCTACGAGCAGTACTTC. The encoded protein is CASSLLAGGSYEQYF. V and J are TRBV27 and TRBJ2-7; 10 positions match TRBD2. Germline CDR1 reads MNHEY; CDR2 reads SMNVEV (reference sequence). This CDR3 is built from 15 residues. With V trimmed by 1 base and J by 0 bases, 0 bases remained unmatched.

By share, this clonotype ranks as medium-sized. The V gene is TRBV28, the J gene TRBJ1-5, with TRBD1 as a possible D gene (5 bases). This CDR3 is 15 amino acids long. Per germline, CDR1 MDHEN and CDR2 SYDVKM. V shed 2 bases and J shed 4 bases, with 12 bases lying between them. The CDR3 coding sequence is TGTGCCAGCAGTTTAATACAGGCCTTAAATCAGCCCCAGCATTTT. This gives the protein CASSLIQALNQPQHF.

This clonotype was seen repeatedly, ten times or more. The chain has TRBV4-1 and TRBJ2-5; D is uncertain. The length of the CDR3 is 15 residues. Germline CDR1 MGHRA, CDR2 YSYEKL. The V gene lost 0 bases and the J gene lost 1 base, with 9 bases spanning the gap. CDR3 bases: TGCGCCAGCAGCCAAGATCGACAAACCCAAGAGACCCAGTACTTC. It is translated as CASSQDRQTQETQYF.